Listed below are T cell receptor beta chains from one sample, sequenced in a study of CXCR3-negative and CXCR3-positive naive CD8 T cells. After re-calling the 5' RACE reads, TCRdb lists one entry per CDR3 protein, DNA absent. The sample yields some 50,000 distinct CDR3 sequences, of which the top ten take up approximately 1.5%. The sequenced sample consisted of naive CXCR3- CD8+ T cells from blood. Receptors were obtained from a human donor in good health. Some clones in this sample may be carry-over from other donors' samples. Both conserved end residues are part of each CDR3.

TRBJ2-1	TRBV7-3	CASSLTSGRSEQFF
TRBJ2-7	TRBV27	CASSANLNEQYF
TRBJ2-2	TRBV27	CASSLGGANTGELFF
TRBJ2-1	TRBV7-7	CASSLSASGYPHNEQFF
TRBJ2-1	TRBV4-1	CASSQVVGGTNEQFF
TRBJ2-1	TRBV29-1	CTTDPGTGDNEQFF
TRBJ2-3	TRBV28	CASSLSGETDTQYF
TRBJ2-1	TRBV28	CASSPRGTYNEQFF
TRBJ2-2	TRBV7-6	CASSLALQEYTGELFF
TRBJ2-7	TRBV6-2/TRBV6-3	CASSFPPERAKNEQYF
TRBJ2-6	TRBV28	CASSPGTPSGANVLTF
TRBJ2-7	TRBV4-1	CASSQELSPLYEQYF
TRBJ2-5	TRBV28	CASSPGTGGLGETQYF
TRBJ2-3	TRBV12-3/TRBV12-4	CASSLLLFVDGTDTQYF
TRBJ2-1	TRBV20-1	CSARGALADIPRHSYNEQFF
TRBJ1-1	TRBV28	CASSFPAREAFF
TRBJ1-1	TRBV7-9	CASSLGQGGEAFF
TRBJ1-1	TRBV20-1	CSAFPTDSNTEAFF
TRBJ2-3	TRBV4-3	CASSHILLAGGTDTQYF
TRBJ2-1	TRBV7-6	CASSSRLAGGDYNEQFF
TRBJ2-7	TRBV7-2	CASSSPLEYEQYF
TRBJ2-7	TRBV28	CASSSYTGVVSYEQYF
TRBJ2-3	TRBV29-1	CSTPGEGTDTQYF
TRBJ2-4	TRBV9	CASSSGQGRAIQYF
TRBJ2-3	TRBV29-1	CSGTGTFSTDTQYF
TRBJ1-5	TRBV18	CASSPEGSNQPQHF
TRBJ1-1	TRBV12-3/TRBV12-4	CASSMPGQPNTEAFF
TRBJ2-7	TRBV3-1	CASSRTGTGHSIDLYEQYF
TRBJ2-7	TRBV29-1	CSVELGAYEQYF
TRBJ2-1	TRBV28	CASSSGQGPYNEQFF
TRBJ1-2	TRBV20-1	CSARRTGGEAPNYGYTF
TRBJ2-1	TRBV7-2	CASSLGASYNEQFF
TRBJ2-2	TRBV27	CASSRAGGPGELFF
TRBJ2-2	TRBV5-5	CASSLPGRGRAGELFF
TRBJ2-1	TRBV10-3	CAISESGLSGTYNEQFF
TRBJ1-2	TRBV29-1	CSAKGGNYGYTF
TRBJ2-2	TRBV28	CASRPIRSYTGELFF
TRBJ2-7	TRBV29-1	CSVEVGTRDYEQYF
TRBJ1-1	TRBV29-1	CSVGGWNTEAFF
TRBJ2-7	TRBV6-6	CASSLPYSELGYEQYF
TRBJ2-5	TRBV7-9	CASSPGQGGETQYF
TRBJ2-3	TRBV29-1	CSVRLSTDTQYF
TRBJ2-3	TRBV12-5	CASGLVVSSTDTQYF